The rows below give T cell receptor beta chains drawn from one sample of a study of blood T cells in healthy people across ages. MiXCR was run by TCRdb on the 5' RACE reads, yielding one entry per CDR3 protein. Altogether hundreds of thousands of distinct CDR3 sequences are present, around 48% being singletons, with the ten largest covering roughly 34%. The sequencing sample was made of blood. The receptor source for this set is a woman in her sixties or seventies in good health. Both conserved end residues are part of each CDR3. D genes are given only for firm matches. Clone size is stated in some rows and not others, as once, few, many or a class when expanded.

V gene	clone size	J gene	D gene	CDR3 length	CDR3 protein	CDR3 DNA
TRBV5-1	NA	TRBJ1-5	NA	15	CASSLDGQGNQPQHF	TGCGCCAGCAGCTTGGATGGGCAGGGTAATCAGCCCCAGCATTTT
TRBV28	many	TRBJ2-7	NA	13	CASSLGTMGEQYF	TGTGCCAGCAGTTTGGGGACAATGGGTGAGCAGTACTTC
TRBV7-2	many	TRBJ2-3	NA	16	CASSLGRYLSTDTQYF	TGTGCCAGCAGCCTAGGACGGTATCTAAGCACAGATACGCAGTATTTT
TRBV10-3	NA	TRBJ1-1	NA	12	CAISERVTEAFF	TGTGCCATCAGTGAACGGGTCACTGAAGCTTTCTTT
TRBV9	NA	TRBJ1-2	NA	12	CASSVEWGGYTF	TGTGCCAGCAGCGTAGAATGGGGTGGCTACACCTTC
TRBV24-1	many	TRBJ2-1	TRBD2	15	CATSDRSGMGDEQFF	TGTGCCACCAGTGACCGTAGCGGGATGGGCGATGAGCAGTTCTTC
TRBV5-1	many	TRBJ2-1	TRBD2	15	CASRPTSGLGDEQFF	TGCGCCAGCAGACCTACTAGCGGCCTGGGGGATGAGCAGTTCTTC
TRBV4-3	once	TRBJ2-1	NA	16	CASSSLTGSSYNEQFF	TGCGCCAGCAGCTCCCTCACCGGCAGCTCCTACAATGAGCAGTTCTTC
TRBV7-2	NA	TRBJ2-1	NA	13	CASSLQSDSEQFF	TGTGCCAGCAGCTTACAATCCGACAGCGAGCAGTTCTTC
TRBV29-1	few	TRBJ2-5	NA	13	CSVAHVAQETQYF	TGCAGCGTTGCCCATGTGGCTCAAGAGACCCAGTACTTC
TRBV20-1	once	TRBJ2-7	NA	14	CSARGRTLSYEQYF	TGCAGTGCTAGAGGTCGCACTCTCTCCTACGAGCAGTACTTC
TRBV6-5	NA	TRBJ2-3	NA	15	CASSSGPRATDTQYF	TGTGCCAGCAGTTCGGGACCTAGAGCGACAGATACGCAGTATTTT
TRBV10-3	NA	TRBJ1-1	TRBD1	12	CATTGGGTEAFF	TGTGCCACCACAGGGGGAGGAACTGAAGCTTTCTTT
TRBV2	once	TRBJ2-2	NA	13	CASSRGYTGELFF	TGTGCCAGCAGCCGGGGATACACCGGGGAGCTGTTTTTT
TRBV5-1	many	TRBJ2-2	TRBD1	15	CASSLMTGDTGELFF	TGCGCCAGCAGCTTAATGACAGGGGACACCGGGGAGCTGTTTTTT
TRBV21-1	NA	TRBJ2-7	NA	15	CASSLQGLESYEQYF	TGTGCCAGCAGCTTACAGGGTTTGGAATCCTACGAGCAGTACTTC
TRBV7-2	NA	TRBJ2-1	TRBD2	15	CASSIGTSPGNEQFF	TGTGCCAGCAGCATCGGGACTAGCCCTGGCAATGAGCAGTTCTTC
TRBV12-3/TRBV12-4	NA	TRBJ1-2	NA	15	CASSSRGFISLGYTF	TGTGCCAGCAGTTCGAGGGGGTTCATAAGTCTTGGCTACACCTTC
TRBV7-2	NA	TRBJ1-1	NA	12	CASSQGMTEAFF	TGTGCCAGCAGCCAGGGAATGACTGAAGCTTTCTTT
TRBV28	few	TRBJ2-4	TRBD1	17	CASSFSGGQGAKNIQYF	TGTGCCAGCAGTTTTTCGGGGGGACAGGGCGCCAAAAACATTCAGTACTTC
TRBV15	NA	TRBJ2-7	NA	13	CATSRDIRYEQYF	TGTGCCACCAGCAGAGATATTAGGTACGAGCAGTACTTC
TRBV6-2/TRBV6-3	few	TRBJ2-1	NA	16	CASSPRGRPSNNEQFF	TGTGCCAGCAGCCCCCGGGGACGCCCGTCGAACAATGAGCAGTTCTTC
TRBV28	NA	TRBJ2-6	NA	19	CASSLRGGPFLSGANVLTF	TGTGCCAGCAGTTTAAGAGGGGGGCCGTTCCTCTCTGGGGCCAACGTCCTGACTTTC
TRBV6-6	NA	TRBJ2-7	NA	12	CASSYGGGEQYF	TGTGCCAGCAGTTACGGTGGGGGTGAGCAGTACTTC
TRBV20-1	few	TRBJ2-7	TRBD2	16	CSARDRLAGWSYEQYF	TGCAGTGCTAGAGATCGACTAGCGGGATGGTCCTACGAGCAGTACTTC
TRBV7-2	many	TRBJ2-5	TRBD2	15	CASSLLAGVPETQYF	TGTGCCAGCAGCTTGCTAGCGGGAGTACCAGAGACCCAGTACTTC
TRBV7-2	NA	TRBJ2-3	NA	15	CASSLVPLYTDTQYF	TGTGCCAGCAGCTTAGTCCCCCTATACACAGATACGCAGTATTTT
TRBV18	once	TRBJ1-1	TRBD1	16	CASSPTGTGKNTEAFF	TGTGCCAGCTCGCCCACCGGGACAGGGAAGAACACTGAAGCTTTCTTT
TRBV7-9	NA	TRBJ1-1	NA	14	CASSRDGKNTEAFF	TGTGCCAGCAGCCGGGACGGAAAGAACACTGAAGCTTTCTTT
TRBV5-1	NA	TRBJ1-5	TRBD1	15	CASSLGDRDNQPQHF	TGCGCCAGCAGCCTGGGGGACAGGGACAATCAGCCCCAGCATTTT
TRBV9	NA	TRBJ1-6	NA	14	CASSPTPKNSPLHF	TGTGCCAGCAGCCCGACACCTAAAAATTCACCCCTCCACTTT
TRBV9	NA	TRBJ1-1	NA	14	CASSGGFDNTEAFF	TGTGCCAGCAGCGGGGGATTCGATAACACTGAAGCTTTCTTT
TRBV5-1	few	TRBJ2-4	NA	15	CASSLGDTDKNIQYF	TGCGCCAGCAGCTTGGGCGACACGGACAAAAACATTCAGTACTTC
TRBV25-1	NA	TRBJ1-4	NA	16	CASSNHPTGTNEKLFF	TGTGCCAGCAGTAACCATCCGACAGGCACTAATGAAAAACTGTTTTTT
TRBV29-1	few	TRBJ2-1	TRBD1	11	CTTGSYNEQFF	TGCACGACAGGGTCCTACAATGAGCAGTTCTTC
TRBV4-3	NA	TRBJ2-5	NA	13	CASSQDRDVEQYF	TGCGCCAGCAGCCAAGATCGCGACGTAGAGCAGTACTTC
TRBV29-1	NA	TRBJ2-1	TRBD2	14	CSGSTSGGYNEQFF	TGCAGCGGTTCTACTAGCGGGGGGTACAATGAGCAGTTCTTC
TRBV4-1	NA	TRBJ2-7	TRBD2	15	CASSQEGLAAYEQYF	TGCGCCAGCAGCCAAGAGGGACTAGCGGCCTACGAGCAGTACTTC
TRBV12-3/TRBV12-4	NA	TRBJ2-4	TRBD2	11	CASSFGTSAYF	TGTGCCAGCAGTTTCGGGACTAGCGCGTACTTC
TRBV3-1	NA	TRBJ2-1	TRBD2	15	CASSQRTSSYNEQFF	TGTGCCAGCAGCCAAAGGACTAGCTCCTACAATGAGCAGTTCTTC
TRBV7-9	NA	TRBJ2-7	NA	15	CASSLNAGSSYEQYF	TGTGCCAGCAGCTTAAACGCGGGAAGCTCCTACGAGCAGTACTTC
TRBV28	NA	TRBJ1-2	NA	15	CASSSPLYFNYGYTF	TGTGCCAGCAGTTCCCCCCTATACTTTAACTATGGCTACACCTTC
TRBV29-1	NA	TRBJ2-1	TRBD1	11	CSVDDRDEQFF	TGCAGCGTTGATGACAGGGACGAGCAGTTCTTC
TRBV12-3/TRBV12-4	many	TRBJ1-2	NA	12	CASSLSNYGYTF	TGTGCCAGCAGCTTATCTAACTATGGCTACACCTTC
TRBV7-2	once	TRBJ2-3	NA	17	CASSSPSGISLTDTQYF	TGTGCCAGCAGCTCCCCCTCGGGGATATCCCTCACAGATACGCAGTATTTT
TRBV7-2	NA	TRBJ2-3	NA	16	CASSPKRSGSTDTQYF	TGTGCCAGCAGCCCCAAGAGGTCAGGAAGCACAGATACGCAGTATTTT
TRBV15	NA	TRBJ1-2	NA	12	CATSRTGTGYTF	TGTGCCACCAGCAGAACAGGGACCGGCTACACCTTC
TRBV5-5	NA	TRBJ2-3	NA	15	CASSSEQTRSDTQYF	TGTGCCAGCAGCTCCGAACAGACCCGTTCAGATACGCAGTATTTT
TRBV7-2	few	TRBJ2-3	TRBD2	15	CASSLQLAETDTQYF	TGTGCCAGCAGCTTACAACTAGCGGAGACAGATACGCAGTATTTT
TRBV12-3/TRBV12-4	few	TRBJ2-3	NA	16	CASSLGGSSQTDTQYF	TGTGCCAGCAGTTTAGGGGGAAGCTCTCAGACAGATACGCAGTATTTT
TRBV28	many	TRBJ2-7	TRBD2	14	CASLRGGLEEEQYF	TGTGCCAGTCTTAGGGGAGGGCTGGAGGAAGAGCAGTACTTC
TRBV20-1	few	TRBJ2-7	TRBD2	13	CSARGRAAYEQYF	TGCAGTGCACGCGGGAGGGCCGCTTACGAGCAGTACTTC
TRBV20-1	NA	TRBJ2-1	TRBD2	15	CSAPASGRAPNEQFF	TGCAGTGCTCCCGCTAGCGGGAGGGCCCCCAATGAGCAGTTCTTC